These T cell receptor beta chains were read from a single sample in a study of identifying expanded T cells in peripheral blood. Sequenced by immunoSEQ multiplex PCR; TCRdb stores in-frame clones only, minus some. The sample includes 90,000 or so clones, approximately 83% of them seen just once. Sequencing was carried out using blood. Receptors originate from a person aged 18 to 69 in good health. Both conserved end residues are part of each CDR3. Each record gives: V gene, CDR3 protein.

TRBV6-6 CASSPSRSNQPQHF
TRBV9 CASSVGRNTEAFF
TRBV11-3 CASSPGTTGNIQYF
TRBV7-2 CASSLRTGAQPQHF
TRBV7-2 CASSMDRGTDTQYF
TRBV4-1 CASSRISFEGIPSYEQYF
TRBV5-1 CASSLVAVNTEAFF
TRBV19 CASNVLDNTEAFF
TRBV6-5 CASSPGQGGEAFF
TRBV2 CASSEPGNSPLHF
TRBV7-2 CASSSRVTGGTQYF
TRBV2 CASRADRRSGYTF
TRBV7-8 CASSLRMGARNEQFF
TRBV6-5 CASSYGRTGTYGYTF